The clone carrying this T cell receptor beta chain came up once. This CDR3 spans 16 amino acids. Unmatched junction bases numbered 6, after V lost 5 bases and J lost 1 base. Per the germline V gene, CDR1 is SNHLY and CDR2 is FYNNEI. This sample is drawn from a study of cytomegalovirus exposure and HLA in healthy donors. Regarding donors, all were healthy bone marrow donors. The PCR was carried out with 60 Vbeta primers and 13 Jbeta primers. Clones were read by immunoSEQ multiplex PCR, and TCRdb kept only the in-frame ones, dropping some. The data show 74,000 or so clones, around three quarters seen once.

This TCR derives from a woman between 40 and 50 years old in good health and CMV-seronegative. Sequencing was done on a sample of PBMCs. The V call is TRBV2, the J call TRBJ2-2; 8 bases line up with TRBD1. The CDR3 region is CASSRLGTGNTGELFF. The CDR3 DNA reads TGTGCCAGCAGTCGACTCGGGACAGGGAACACCGGGGAGCTGTTTTTT.